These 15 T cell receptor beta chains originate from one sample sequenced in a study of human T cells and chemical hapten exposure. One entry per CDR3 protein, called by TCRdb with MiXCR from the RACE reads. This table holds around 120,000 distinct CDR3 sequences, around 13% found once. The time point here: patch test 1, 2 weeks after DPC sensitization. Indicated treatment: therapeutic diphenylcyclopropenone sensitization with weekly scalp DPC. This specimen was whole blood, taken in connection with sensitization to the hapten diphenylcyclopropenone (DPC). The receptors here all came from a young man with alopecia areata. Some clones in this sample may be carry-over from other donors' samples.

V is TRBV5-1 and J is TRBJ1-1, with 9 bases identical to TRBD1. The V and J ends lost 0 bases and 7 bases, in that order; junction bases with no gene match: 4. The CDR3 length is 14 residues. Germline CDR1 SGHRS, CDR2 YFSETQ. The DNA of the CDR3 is TGCGCCAGCAGCTTGGAGGGACAGGGTAATGAAGCTTTCTTT. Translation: CASSLEGQGNEAFF.

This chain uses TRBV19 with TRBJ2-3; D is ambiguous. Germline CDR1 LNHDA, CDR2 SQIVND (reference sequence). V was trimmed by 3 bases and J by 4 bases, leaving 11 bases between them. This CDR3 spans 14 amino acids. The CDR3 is CASSMFESPDTQYF. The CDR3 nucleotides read TGTGCCAGTAGTATGTTTGAGAGCCCAGATACGCAGTATTTT.

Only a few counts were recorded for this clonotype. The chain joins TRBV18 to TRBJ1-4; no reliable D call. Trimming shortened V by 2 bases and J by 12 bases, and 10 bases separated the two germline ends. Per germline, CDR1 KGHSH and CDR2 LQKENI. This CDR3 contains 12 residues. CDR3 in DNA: TGTGCCAGCTCACCATCTGGGGTTGAACTGTTTTTT. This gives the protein CASSPSGVELFF.

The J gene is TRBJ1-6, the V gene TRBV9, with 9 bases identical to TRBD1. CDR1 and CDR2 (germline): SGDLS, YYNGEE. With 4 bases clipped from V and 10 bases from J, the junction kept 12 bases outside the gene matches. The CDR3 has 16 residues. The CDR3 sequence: CASSHMDRGKGSPLHF. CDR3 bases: TGTGCCAGCAGCCACATGGACAGGGGAAAAGGGTCACCCCTCCACTTT.

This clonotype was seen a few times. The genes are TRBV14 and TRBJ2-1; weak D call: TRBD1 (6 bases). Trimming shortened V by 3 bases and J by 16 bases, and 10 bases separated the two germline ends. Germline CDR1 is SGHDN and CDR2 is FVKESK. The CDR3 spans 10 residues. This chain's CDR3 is CASSHGTYFF. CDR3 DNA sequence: TGTGCCAGCAGCCATGGGACATACTTCTTC.

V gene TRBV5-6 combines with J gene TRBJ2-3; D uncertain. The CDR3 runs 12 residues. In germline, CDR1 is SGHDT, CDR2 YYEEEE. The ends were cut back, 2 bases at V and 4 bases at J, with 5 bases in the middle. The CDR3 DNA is TGTGCCAGCAGCTTTTCAGCAGATACGCAGTATTTT. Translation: CASSFSADTQYF.

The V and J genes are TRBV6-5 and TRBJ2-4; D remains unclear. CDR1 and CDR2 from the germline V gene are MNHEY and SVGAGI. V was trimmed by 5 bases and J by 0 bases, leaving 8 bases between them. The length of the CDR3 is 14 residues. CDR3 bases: TGTGCCAGCAGTGAACAGAGAGCCAAAAACATTCAGTACTTC. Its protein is CASSEQRAKNIQYF.

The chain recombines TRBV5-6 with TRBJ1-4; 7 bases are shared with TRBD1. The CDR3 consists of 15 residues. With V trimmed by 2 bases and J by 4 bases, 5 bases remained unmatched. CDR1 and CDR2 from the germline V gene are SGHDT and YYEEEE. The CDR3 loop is CASSLYGQDNEKLFF. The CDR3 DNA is TGTGCCAGCAGCTTATATGGACAGGATAATGAAAAACTGTTTTTT.

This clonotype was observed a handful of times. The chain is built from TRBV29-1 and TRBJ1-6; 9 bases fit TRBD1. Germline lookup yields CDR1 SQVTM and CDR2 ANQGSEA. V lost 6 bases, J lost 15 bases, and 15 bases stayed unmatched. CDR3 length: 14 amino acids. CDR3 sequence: CSVPGTGFSGNLHF. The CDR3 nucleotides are TGCAGCGTCCCCGGGACAGGGTTCTCGGGGAACCTCCACTTT.

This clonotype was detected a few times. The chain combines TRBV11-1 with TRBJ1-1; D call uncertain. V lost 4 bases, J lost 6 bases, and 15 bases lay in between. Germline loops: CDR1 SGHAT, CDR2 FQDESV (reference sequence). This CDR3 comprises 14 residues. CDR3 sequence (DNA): TGTGCCAGCAGCTCAAGGACCCGTAGCGCTGAAGCTTTCTTT. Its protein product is CASSSRTRSAEAFF.

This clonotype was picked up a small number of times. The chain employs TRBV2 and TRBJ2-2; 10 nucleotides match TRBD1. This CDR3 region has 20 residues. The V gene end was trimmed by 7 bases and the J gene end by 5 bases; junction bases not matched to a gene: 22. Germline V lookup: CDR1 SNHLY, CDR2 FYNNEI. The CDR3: CASNGFPRTGGLGSTGELFF. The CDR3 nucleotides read TGTGCCAGCAACGGCTTCCCCAGGACAGGGGGACTTGGTAGTACCGGGGAGCTGTTTTTT.

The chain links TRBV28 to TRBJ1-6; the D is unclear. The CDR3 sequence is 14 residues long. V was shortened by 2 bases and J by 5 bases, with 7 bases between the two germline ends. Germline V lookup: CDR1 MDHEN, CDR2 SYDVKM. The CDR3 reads CASSLTVHNSPLHF. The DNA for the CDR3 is TGTGCCAGCAGTTTAACCGTTCATAATTCACCCCTCCACTTT. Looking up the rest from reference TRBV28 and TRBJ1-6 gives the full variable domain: DVKVTQSSRYLVKRTGEKVFLECVQDMDHENMFWYRQDPGLGLRLIYFSYDVKMKEKGDIPEGYSVSREKKERFSLILESASTNQTSMYLCASSLTVHNSPLHFGNGTRLTVT.

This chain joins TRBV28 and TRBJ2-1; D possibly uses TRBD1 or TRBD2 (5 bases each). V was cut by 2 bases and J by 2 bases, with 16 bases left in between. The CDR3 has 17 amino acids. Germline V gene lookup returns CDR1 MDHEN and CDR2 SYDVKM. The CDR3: CASSLPPGTSTYNEQFF. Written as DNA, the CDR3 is TGTGCCAGCAGTTTACCCCCCGGGACCTCCACCTACAATGAGCAGTTCTTC.

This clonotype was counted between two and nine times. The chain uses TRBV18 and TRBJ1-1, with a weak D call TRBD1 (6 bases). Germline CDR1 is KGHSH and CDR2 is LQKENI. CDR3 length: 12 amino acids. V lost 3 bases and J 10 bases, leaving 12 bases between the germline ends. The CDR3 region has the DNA TGTGCCAGCTCACCTCCGAAGGGGGGAGCTTTCTTT. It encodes CASSPPKGGAFF. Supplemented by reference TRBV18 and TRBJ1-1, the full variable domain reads NAGVMQNPRHLVRRRGQEARLRCSPMKGHSHVYWYRQLPEEGLKFMVYLQKENIIDESGMPKERFSAEFPKEGPSILRIQQVVRGDSAAYFCASSPPKGGAFFGQGTRLTVV.

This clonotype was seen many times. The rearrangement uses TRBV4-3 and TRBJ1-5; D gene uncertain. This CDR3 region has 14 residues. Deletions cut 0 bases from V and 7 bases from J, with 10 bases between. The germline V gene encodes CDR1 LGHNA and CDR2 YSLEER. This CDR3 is CASSQDPGRQPQHF. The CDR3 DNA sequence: TGCGCCAGCAGCCAAGATCCAGGACGACAGCCCCAGCATTTT.